Detailed here is one T cell receptor beta chain. Its cognate antigen has yet to be identified. Per-base quality was not reported, and no clone a single base away is much larger than it. CD8 naive samples consisted of CD45RO-negative cells that were positively selected for CCR7, yielding a CD45RA+CCR7+ population without TemRA cells. The donors were healthy, HIV-negative adults with no recently reported acute infections or vaccinations. Every donor was a Caucasian adult living in Nashville, Tennessee, USA. Blood was obtained by leukapheresis, after which PBMCs were separated by Ficoll-Histopaque density gradient centrifugation and cryopreserved in liquid nitrogen vapor phase. Purity and quantity of every magnetically sorted T cell population were checked by analytical flow cytometry. Genomic DNA was isolated from every sorted fraction and measured by UV absorbance on a Nanodrop 2000c. Using the deep immunoSEQ assay, multiplex PCR amplified TCR CDR3 regions from genomic DNA. Genomic DNA extracted from each cell subset was distributed evenly over all wells of several immunoSEQ 96-well plates, and each plate served as one replicate. For sorted subsets, each replicate PCR was loaded with approximately 0.2 ug genomic DNA, equivalent to 30,000 to 35,000 T cell genomes. Purified libraries were measured with a Qubit 3.0 fluorometer, size-checked on a Bioanalyzer 2100, and measured again with the KAPA Library Quantification kit. A separate single-read 150-cycle Illumina NextSeq 550 flow cell was used to sequence each immunoSEQ 96-well plate. The authors' pipeline ran thus. Because the immunoSEQ output included only junctional sequences and no quality scores, the filtering could not be the same as the filtering used for full-length reads. Sequences were annotated with PyIR, a Python wrapper for IgBLAST v1.9, using IMGT germline references to assign V/J genes and CDR3. Reads with weak V/J assignments (E-value above 1e-6), missing CDR3, stop codons, out-of-frame junctions, or ambiguous translated residues were removed. V3J clonotypes were defined by identical inferred V gene, J gene, and CDR3 amino acid sequence. Percentage overlap between repertoires was calculated by dividing the number of shared unique clonotypes by the size of the smaller repertoire. Richness of each repertoire was evaluated using RTK rarefaction, the Chao1 estimator, and Recon v2.1 estimates of unobserved clonotypes. Generation probabilities for all TCRbeta clonotypes obtained by the gDNA method from a handful of donors were computed using OLGA. TCRdb stores this immuneACCESS table with in-frame sequences only. Part of the clones is absent; in the studies checked, under half of the shortfall reflects unresolved V genes, and no reason is known for the rest. V, J and clone size are taken as reported in that table, and D and trimming were inferred from the DNA itself. In all, the sample holds about 1,800,000 clones, and around 96% of those were seen once. Jointly, the top ten make up roughly 1.2% of the sample.

The sample originates from a study of shared clonotypes between healthy human individuals (dated by TCRdb to the early 2020s). Some background on the complete study: The cohort comprised two women and a few men aged 18 to 49 years. Libraries were prepared and TCR repertoires were sequenced by different laboratories using diverse techniques, in order to increase sequencing depth and limit assay-specific biases. The study deeply sequenced blood TCR repertoires of about five healthy adults to estimate repertoire size and the extent of clonotype sharing between individuals. For each donor, three plates each were used for CD4 naive and CD4 memory, two plates were used for CD8 naive, and one plate was used for CD8 memory. Per donor, leukapheresis produced somewhere between about 0.9 and 9.5 billion PBMCs.

Counted from cysteine to phenylalanine, this CDR3 has 16 amino acids. Left in the record is the CDR3 DNA by itself, 48 bases read in frame from the first base. Via the germline V gene (reference sequence), CDR1 is MNHEY and CDR2 SMNVEV. Clipping removes 5 bases from V and 4 bases from J, with 5 as the unmatched junction base count. The investigation overall reported the following: Compared with non-shared clonotypes, the clonotypes found in all four sorted-subset donors had higher generation probabilities. When a handful of donors were compared, the shared fraction of clonotypes was approximately 5% for naive CD4, approximately 3.3% for naive CD8, roughly 2.5% for memory CD4, and around 0.4% for memory CD8. Because the study included only a small number of donors, the genetic and exposure-history diversity represented was limited. Incomplete sequencing was indicated by rarefaction of sorted-subset datasets, despite the large sequencing depth. Larger estimated clonotype richness was generally found for naive subsets than for memory subsets. Only blood was sampled, and tissue TCR repertoires likely differ from those in blood. Pairwise subsampling led to the expectation that sequencing depth would affect the degree of clonotype sharing among donors.

Sequenced: naive CD8+ T cells sorted from blood. Taken with the paper, the label for cell subset or site translates to: CD45RA+CCR7+. This clonotype was sampled from a man aged 18 to 30 in good health. Rearrangement joined TRBV27 to TRBJ2-3; 14 bases in the middle match TRBD2. At the DNA level, the sequence is TGTGCCAGCAGTCCCATGGGACTAGCGGGGGCAGATACGCAGTATTTT. This encodes CASSPMGLAGADTQYF.